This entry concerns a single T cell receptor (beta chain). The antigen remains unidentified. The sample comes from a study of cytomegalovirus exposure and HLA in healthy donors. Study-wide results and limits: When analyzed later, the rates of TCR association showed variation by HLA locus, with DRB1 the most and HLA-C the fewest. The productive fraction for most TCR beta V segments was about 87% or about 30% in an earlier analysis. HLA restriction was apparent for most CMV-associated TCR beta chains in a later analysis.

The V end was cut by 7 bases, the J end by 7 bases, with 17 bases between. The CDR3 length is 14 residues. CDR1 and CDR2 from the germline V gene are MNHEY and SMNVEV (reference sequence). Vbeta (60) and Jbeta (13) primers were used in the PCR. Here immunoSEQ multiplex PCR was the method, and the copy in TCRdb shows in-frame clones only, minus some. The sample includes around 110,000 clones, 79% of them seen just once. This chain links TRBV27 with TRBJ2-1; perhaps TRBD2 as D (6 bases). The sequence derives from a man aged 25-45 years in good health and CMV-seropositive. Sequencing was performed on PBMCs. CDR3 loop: CASTTPVEGNEQFF. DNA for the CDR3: TGTGCCAGCACCACTCCGGTGGAGGGAAATGAGCAGTTCTTC.